Each of the 10 T cell receptor beta chains below was sequenced from the same sample in a study of T cell clonotyping in hematopoietic cell transplantation. Profiled with immunoSEQ multiplex PCR; TCRdb holds only in-frame clones, not every one. The sample holds under 30,000 clones, roughly 80% seen once. The time point denotes: recipient sample about 28 days before transplant, after cytoreduction. The input for sequencing was peripheral blood mononuclear cells, taken before stem cell transplant. These receptors all come from a woman in her twenties or thirties with chronic myeloid leukemia. Some clones in this sample may be carry-over from other donors' samples.

This clone was seen a single time. This chain connects TRBV29-1 to TRBJ1-2; possible D gene TRBD1, 6 bases. CDR3 length: 14 amino acids. The V and J ends lost 0 bases and 5 bases respectively, with 13 bases between them. From germline, CDR1 is SQVTM and CDR2 ANQGSEA. The CDR3, as DNA: TGCAGCGTTGAAGACCGGAGGGGGACTTATGGCTACACCTTC. It codes for CSVEDRRGTYGYTF.

The chain combines TRBV6-1 with TRBJ1-5, with TRBD1 matching 8 bases. The length of the CDR3 is 14 residues. Germline V CDR1 and CDR2: MNHNS, SASEGT. V shed 4 bases and J 7 bases; nucleotides not matched to a gene: 6. For the CDR3, the DNA is TGTGCCAGCAGTGTACAGGGGGGAGAGCAGCCCCAGCATTTT. This sequence encodes CASSVQGGEQPQHF.

This chain links TRBV5-6 with TRBJ2-7; a possible D gene is TRBD2 (6 bases). CDR3 size: 15 residues. V was clipped by 1 base and J by 3 bases, with 14 bases between them. The germline V gene has CDR1 SGHDT and CDR2 YYEEEE. The chain's CDR3 is CASSLRPGLNYEQYF. CDR3 coding DNA: TGTGCCAGCAGCTTGCGACCGGGACTCAACTACGAGCAGTACTTC. Based on the CDR3 plus reference TRBV5-6 and TRBJ2-7, the full variable domain is DAGVTQSPTHLIKTRGQQVTLRCSPKSGHDTVSWYQQALGQGPQFIFQYYEEEERQRGNFPDRFSGHQFPNYSSELNVNALLLGDSALYLCASSLRPGLNYEQYFGPGTRLTVT.

This clone was seen a few times. This chain links TRBV6-5 with TRBJ2-4; D may be TRBD1 (6 bases). Germline-derived CDR1 and CDR2 are MNHEY and SVGAGI. This CDR3 has 13 residues. The ends were cut back, 6 bases at V and 8 bases at J, with 14 bases in the middle. The CDR3 nucleotides are TGTGCCAGCAGCCTCAAGGCAGGGGACATTCAGTACTTC. Amino acids: CASSLKAGDIQYF.

The V and J genes are TRBV27 and TRBJ2-3, with D possibly TRBD1 on 5 matching bases. The CDR3 runs 14 residues. Germline V lookup: CDR1 MNHEY, CDR2 SMNVEV (reference sequence). Trimming stripped 5 bases from V and 3 bases from J, with 12 bases between. In nucleotides, the CDR3 is TGTGCCAGCAGTCTGGACACTGGAACAGATACGCAGTATTTT. Encoded protein: CASSLDTGTDTQYF.

This clone appeared once. The rearrangement uses TRBV7-2 and TRBJ2-7, with 7 bases matching TRBD2. Per germline, CDR1 SGHTA and CDR2 FQGNSA. This CDR3 has 16 amino acids. After removal of 5 bases from V and 3 bases from J, the junction contained 13 bases not matched to a gene. CDR3 bases: TGTGCCAGCAGCGTTGGCGGGACTACTATAAGCTACGAGCAGTACTTC. Its protein product is CASSVGGTTISYEQYF.

J is TRBJ1-1 and V is TRBV29-1; D is uncertain. V lost 2 bases, J lost 5 bases, and 18 bases lay in between. Germline assignment: CDR1 SQVTM and CDR2 ANQGSEA. The CDR3 has 15 amino acids. The CDR3 DNA sequence: TGCAGCGTTGAACTCCCCAGGTTATTGCGAACTGAAGCTTTCTTT. Protein: CSVELPRLLRTEAFF.

The chain couples TRBV5-1 to TRBJ1-5; 8 bases fit TRBD1. From germline, CDR1 is SGHRS and CDR2 YFSETQ. The junction had 7 bases not matched to a gene; V was cut back by 5 bases and J by 6 bases. The length of the CDR3 is 14 residues. In nucleotides, the CDR3 is TGCGCCAGCAGTCAAGACAGGGGTGGTCAGCCCCAGCATTTT. Translating it yields CASSQDRGGQPQHF.

This clone is judged medium-sized. The V gene is TRBV11-2, the J gene TRBJ1-2; 9 nucleotides align to TRBD1. The CDR3 is 15 residues long. From germline, CDR1 is SGHAT and CDR2 FQNNGV. With 8 bases clipped from V and 3 bases from J, the junction kept 10 bases outside the gene matches. For the CDR3, the DNA is TGTGCCAGCGTGGGACAGGGAGATTACTACTATGGCTACACCTTC. It translates to CASVGQGDYYYGYTF.

A single count supports this clone. J is TRBJ2-4 and V is TRBV5-1; the match to TRBD1 covers 9 bases. Germline V lookup: CDR1 SGHRS, CDR2 YFSETQ. This CDR3 contains 14 residues. Trimming removed 0 bases from V and 9 bases from J; junction bases left unmatched: 4. For the CDR3, the DNA is TGCGCCAGCAGCTTGGTAACAGGGGGCACCATTCAGTACTTC. This codes for CASSLVTGGTIQYF.